This entry concerns a single T cell receptor (beta chain). No cognate antigen has been identified for it. No much larger clone is present one base from it, and per-base qualities are unavailable. This sample is part of a study of CD8 T cells in Susac syndrome (dated by TCRdb to between 2018 and 2021). Regarding the complete study: Of the Susac syndrome patients who were sequenced, six had clinically active disease and roughly eight were in clinical remission. At the time of blood withdrawal, Susac syndrome patients were either therapy-naive, taking corticosteroids (with some also receiving IVIg), or on IVIg alone. The study used repertoire sequencing to test whether antigen drove CD8+ T cell activation and differentiation in Susac syndrome.

Peripheral blood CD8+ and CD4+ T cells from healthy donors, Susac syndrome patients and multiple sclerosis patients were profiled by high-throughput TCR beta sequencing. Susac syndrome patients met recently defined diagnostic criteria for definite or probable disease. Bulk CD8+ and CD4+ T cells were purified magnetically by negative isolation, whereas CD8+ TEMRA cells were enriched by FACS. Blood was drawn into EDTA tubes, processed within 24 hours, and PBMCs were isolated by density gradient centrifugation. PBMCs intended for TCR sequencing were cryopreserved in liquid nitrogen and thawed later in a water bath at 37 degrees C. The sorted or isolated CD4+, CD8+ and CD8+ TEMRA cells reached a purity of at least 90%. The CDR3 covers 14 residues, taking in both the cysteine and the phenylalanine. Only the CDR3 part of the read is kept: 42 bases, read in frame from the first base. The germline V gene supplies CDR1 SQVTM and CDR2 ANQGSEA. V sheds 4 bases and J sheds 7 bases, leaving 19 bases between their ends.

RNA was extracted with the RNeasy kit and about 0.45 to 1 ug was reverse transcribed using random hexamers. The immunoSEQ multiplex PCR assay, which covers 54 Vbeta and 13 Jbeta segments, was used to amplify TCR beta CDR3 regions. PCR amplification bias was corrected by using a synthetic template baseline for primer optimization and computational correction. The original methods were these. Reads were assigned to V, D and J genes according to IMGT and analyzed in immunoSEQ Analyzer, with only productive sequences retained. Clonality was calculated as one minus the Shannon entropy normalized by log2 of the number of productive unique sequences. For each patient and control, public and private clones were evaluated within the 100 most prevalent clones. Clones were defined as Susac-specific if absent from the healthy and MS cohorts, from roughly 1,100 published viral clones and from other ImmuneACCESS disease sequences. TCRdb reprocessed the public reads (quality trimming at Q25 with fastp, clone calling with MiXCR) and kept in-frame beta chains. Rows with one shared CDR3 protein collapse into an entry with the most common genes and DNA. These V and J calls rely on TCRdb rather than the paper's analysis. The sample table holds over 130,000 distinct CDR3 sequences, of which approximately 95% were seen once. The ten most abundant clones make up approximately 0.13% of the sample.

The study at large found these results: In the CD4+ T cell repertoire of Susac syndrome patients, clonal expansion was not detected. The number of individuals in the TCR sequencing and HLA analysis was acknowledged as relatively small.

Specimen: CD4+ T cells from PBMCs. The origin of this receptor is a human donor with Susac syndrome. The chain is encoded by TRBV29-1 joined to TRBJ1-2; possibly the D gene is TRBD1, per 5 matching bases. Here is the DNA: TGCAGCGTTGGGGGCCACGATCGCGCCGGTGGCTACACCTTC. Translation gives CSVGGHDRAGGYTF.